Described below is a single TCR beta chain sequence and its context. Its antigen is undetermined. This CDR3 region has 15 residues. V lost 8 bases and J 0 bases, leaving 14 bases between the germline ends. Germline CDR1 and CDR2: MNHEY and SVGEGT. The data were obtained in a study of CD8 T cells in ankylosing spondylitis. The study, taken as a whole, reports: Blood from ankylosing spondylitis patients appeared to carry a characteristic roughly 8-variant TCR beta motif. In peripheral blood, disease-linked CD8+ clones occurred at relatively low frequencies. Some of the motif variants had earlier been found in reactive arthritis patients' fluid and blood. Disease-associated clones were reportedly significantly overrepresented in matched ankylosing spondylitis synovial fluid.

It was by quantitative 5'-RACE with molecular barcodes that TCR beta libraries were made. TCRdb re-called the 5' RACE reads with MiXCR, one entry per CDR3 protein. The table lists 800,000 to 900,000 distinct CDR3 sequences, 10% to 15% of them singletons. The chain combines TRBV6-2 or TRBV6-3 with TRBJ2-1; D is perhaps TRBD1 (5 bases). Sequenced material: blood, either unsorted or a sorted T cell fraction (not recorded which). This clonotype was obtained from a male donor with ankylosing spondylitis. This CDR3 is CASGELTASYNEQFF. CDR3 nucleotide sequence: TGTGCCAGCGGGGAATTGACAGCCTCCTACAATGAGCAGTTCTTC.